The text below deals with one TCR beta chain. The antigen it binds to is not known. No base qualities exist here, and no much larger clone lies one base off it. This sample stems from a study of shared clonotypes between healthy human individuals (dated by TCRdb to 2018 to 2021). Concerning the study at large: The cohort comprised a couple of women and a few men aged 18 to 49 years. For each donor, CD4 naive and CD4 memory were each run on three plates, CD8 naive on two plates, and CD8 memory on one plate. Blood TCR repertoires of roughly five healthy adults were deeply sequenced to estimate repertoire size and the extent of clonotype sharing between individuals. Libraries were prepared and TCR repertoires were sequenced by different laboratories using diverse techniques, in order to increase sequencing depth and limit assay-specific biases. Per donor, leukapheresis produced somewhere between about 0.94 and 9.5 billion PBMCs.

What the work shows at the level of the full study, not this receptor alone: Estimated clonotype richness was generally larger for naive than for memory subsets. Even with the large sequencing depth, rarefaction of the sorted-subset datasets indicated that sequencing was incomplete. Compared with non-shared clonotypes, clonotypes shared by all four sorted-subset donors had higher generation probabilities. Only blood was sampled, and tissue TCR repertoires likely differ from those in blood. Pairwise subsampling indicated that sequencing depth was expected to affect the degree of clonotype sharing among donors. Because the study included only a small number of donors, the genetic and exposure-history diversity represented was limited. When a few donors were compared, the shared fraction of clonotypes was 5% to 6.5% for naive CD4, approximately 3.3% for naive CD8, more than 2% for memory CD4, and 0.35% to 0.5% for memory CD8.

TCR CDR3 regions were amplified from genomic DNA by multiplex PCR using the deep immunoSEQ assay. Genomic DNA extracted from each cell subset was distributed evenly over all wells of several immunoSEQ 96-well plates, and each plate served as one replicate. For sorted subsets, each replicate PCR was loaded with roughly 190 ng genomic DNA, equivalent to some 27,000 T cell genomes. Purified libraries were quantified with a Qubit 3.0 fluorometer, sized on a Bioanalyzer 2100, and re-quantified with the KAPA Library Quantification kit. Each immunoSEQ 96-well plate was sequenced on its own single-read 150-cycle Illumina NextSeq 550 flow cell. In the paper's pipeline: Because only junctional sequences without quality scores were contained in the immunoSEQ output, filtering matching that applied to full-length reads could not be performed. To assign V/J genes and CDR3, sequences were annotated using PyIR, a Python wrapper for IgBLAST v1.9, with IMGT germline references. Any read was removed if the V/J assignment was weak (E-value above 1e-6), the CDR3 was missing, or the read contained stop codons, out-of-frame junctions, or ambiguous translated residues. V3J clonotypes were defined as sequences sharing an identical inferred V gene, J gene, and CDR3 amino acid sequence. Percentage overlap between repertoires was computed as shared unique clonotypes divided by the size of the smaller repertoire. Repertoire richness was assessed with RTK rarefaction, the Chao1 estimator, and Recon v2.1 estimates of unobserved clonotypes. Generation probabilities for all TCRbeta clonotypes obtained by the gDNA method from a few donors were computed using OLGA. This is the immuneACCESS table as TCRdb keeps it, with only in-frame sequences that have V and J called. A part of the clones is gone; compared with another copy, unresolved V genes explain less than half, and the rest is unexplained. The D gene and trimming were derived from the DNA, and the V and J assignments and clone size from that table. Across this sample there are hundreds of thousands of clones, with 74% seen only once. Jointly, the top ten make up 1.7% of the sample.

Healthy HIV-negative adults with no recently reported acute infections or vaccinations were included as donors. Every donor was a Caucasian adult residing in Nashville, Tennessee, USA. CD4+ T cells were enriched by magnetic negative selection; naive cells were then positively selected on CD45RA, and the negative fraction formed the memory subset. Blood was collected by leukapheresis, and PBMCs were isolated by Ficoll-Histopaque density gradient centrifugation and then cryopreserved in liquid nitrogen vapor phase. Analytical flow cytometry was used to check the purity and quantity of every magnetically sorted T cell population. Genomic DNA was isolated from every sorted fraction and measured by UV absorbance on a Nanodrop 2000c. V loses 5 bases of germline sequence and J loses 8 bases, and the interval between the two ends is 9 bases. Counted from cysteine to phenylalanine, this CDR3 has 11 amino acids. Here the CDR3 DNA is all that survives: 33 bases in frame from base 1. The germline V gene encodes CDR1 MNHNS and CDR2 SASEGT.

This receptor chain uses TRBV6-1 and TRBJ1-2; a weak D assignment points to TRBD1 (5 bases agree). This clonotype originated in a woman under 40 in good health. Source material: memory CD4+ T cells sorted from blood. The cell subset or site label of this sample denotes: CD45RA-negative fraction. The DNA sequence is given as TGTGCCAGCAGTCCAGGGACCGGCTACACCTTC. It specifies CASSPGTGYTF.